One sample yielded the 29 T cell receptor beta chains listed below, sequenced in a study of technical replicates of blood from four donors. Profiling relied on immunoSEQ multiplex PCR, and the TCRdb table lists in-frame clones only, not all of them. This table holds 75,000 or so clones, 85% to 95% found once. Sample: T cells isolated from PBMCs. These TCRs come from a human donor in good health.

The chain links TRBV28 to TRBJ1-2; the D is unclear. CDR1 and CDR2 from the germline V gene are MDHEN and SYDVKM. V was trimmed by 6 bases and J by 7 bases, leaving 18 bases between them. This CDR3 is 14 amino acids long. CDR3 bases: TGTGCCAGCAGCTCGCCAGGCGCTCCCTCTGGCTACACCTTC. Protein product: CASSSPGAPSGYTF.

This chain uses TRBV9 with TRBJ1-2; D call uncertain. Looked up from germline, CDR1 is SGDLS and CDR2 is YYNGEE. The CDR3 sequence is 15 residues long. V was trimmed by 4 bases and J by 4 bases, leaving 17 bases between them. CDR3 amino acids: CASSPTLLYGYGYTF. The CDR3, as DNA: TGTGCCAGCAGCCCCACCCTGCTCTATGGCTATGGCTACACCTTC.

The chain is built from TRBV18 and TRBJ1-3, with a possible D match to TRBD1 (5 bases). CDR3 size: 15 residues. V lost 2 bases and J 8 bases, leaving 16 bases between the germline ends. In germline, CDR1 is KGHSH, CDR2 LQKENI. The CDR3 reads CASSPSGKDGYTIYF. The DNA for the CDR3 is TGTGCCAGCTCACCATCAGGGAAGGATGGCTACACCATATATTTT.

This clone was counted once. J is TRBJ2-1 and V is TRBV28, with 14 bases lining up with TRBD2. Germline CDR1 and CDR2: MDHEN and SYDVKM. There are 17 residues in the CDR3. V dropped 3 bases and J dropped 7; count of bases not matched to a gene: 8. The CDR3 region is CASSFRTGTSGRNEQFF. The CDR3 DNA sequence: TGTGCCAGCAGTTTTCGTACGGGGACTAGCGGGAGAAATGAGCAGTTCTTC.

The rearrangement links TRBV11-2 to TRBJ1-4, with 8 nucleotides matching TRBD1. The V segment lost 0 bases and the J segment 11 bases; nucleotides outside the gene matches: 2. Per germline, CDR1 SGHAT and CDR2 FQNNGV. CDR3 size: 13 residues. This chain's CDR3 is CASSLEAGGKLFF. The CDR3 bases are TGTGCCAGCAGCTTAGAGGCAGGGGGCAAACTGTTTTTT.

The CDR3 bases are TGTGCCAGCAGGTCCTCGCCGGCTAGGGGAGAGACCCAGTACTTC. This gives the protein CASRSSPARGETQYF. The chain carries TRBV7-2 and TRBJ2-5; TRBD1 might be the D (5 bases). This CDR3 contains 15 residues. V was cut by 6 bases and J by 4 bases, with 18 bases left in between. Germline-derived CDR1 and CDR2 are SGHTA and FQGNSA.

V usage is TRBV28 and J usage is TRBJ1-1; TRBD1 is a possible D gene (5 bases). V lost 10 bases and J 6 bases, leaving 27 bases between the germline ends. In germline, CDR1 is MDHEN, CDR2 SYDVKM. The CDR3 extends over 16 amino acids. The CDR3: CATTQLYSRGSPEAFF. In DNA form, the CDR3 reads TGTGCCACCACGCAACTTTATTCTCGGGGGAGCCCTGAAGCTTTCTTT. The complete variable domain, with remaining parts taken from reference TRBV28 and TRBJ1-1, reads DVKVTQSSRYLVKRTGEKVFLECVQDMDHENMFWYRQDPGLGLRLIYFSYDVKMKEKGDIPEGYSVSREKKERFSLILESASTNQTSMYLCATTQLYSRGSPEAFFGQGTRLTVV.

The CDR3, as DNA: TGTGCCAGCAGGACAGGGGGCGCGGACACTGAAGCTTTCTTT. As protein: CASRTGGADTEAFF. The J gene is TRBJ1-1, the V gene TRBV27; 10 nucleotides match TRBD1. V shed 6 bases and J 3 bases; nucleotides not matched to a gene: 4. Germline V CDR1 and CDR2: MNHEY, SMNVEV (reference sequence). This CDR3 has 14 residues.

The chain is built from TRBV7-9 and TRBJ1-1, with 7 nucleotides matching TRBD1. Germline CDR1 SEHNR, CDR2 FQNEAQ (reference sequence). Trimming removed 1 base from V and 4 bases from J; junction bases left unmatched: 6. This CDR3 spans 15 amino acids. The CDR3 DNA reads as TGTGCCAGCAGCTTAGTAAGACAGGGCGGCACTGAAGCTTTCTTT. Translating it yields CASSLVRQGGTEAFF.

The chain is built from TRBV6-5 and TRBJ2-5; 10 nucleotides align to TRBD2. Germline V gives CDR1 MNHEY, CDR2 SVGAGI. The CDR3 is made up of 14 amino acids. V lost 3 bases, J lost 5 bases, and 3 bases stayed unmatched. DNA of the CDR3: TGTGCCAGCAGTTATCGGACTAGCGGCGAGACCCAGTACTTC. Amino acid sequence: CASSYRTSGETQYF.

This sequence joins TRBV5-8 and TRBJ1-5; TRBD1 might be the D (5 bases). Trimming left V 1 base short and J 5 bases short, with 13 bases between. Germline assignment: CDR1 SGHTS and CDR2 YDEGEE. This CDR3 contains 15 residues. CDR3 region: CASSLTGLLHQPQHF. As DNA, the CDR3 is TGTGCCAGCAGCTTGACAGGCCTTTTGCATCAGCCCCAGCATTTT.

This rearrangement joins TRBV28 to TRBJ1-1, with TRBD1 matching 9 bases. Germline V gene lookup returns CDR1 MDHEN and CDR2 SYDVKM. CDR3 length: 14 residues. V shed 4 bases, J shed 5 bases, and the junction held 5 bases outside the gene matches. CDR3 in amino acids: CASSWTGVNTEAFF. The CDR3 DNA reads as TGTGCCAGCAGTTGGACAGGGGTTAATACTGAAGCTTTCTTT.

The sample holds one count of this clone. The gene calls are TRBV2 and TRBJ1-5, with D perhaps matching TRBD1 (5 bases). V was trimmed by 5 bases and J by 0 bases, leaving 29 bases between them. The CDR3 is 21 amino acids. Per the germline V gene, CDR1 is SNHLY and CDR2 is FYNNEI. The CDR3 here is CASSILGRALFPDFSNQPQHF. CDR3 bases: TGTGCCAGCAGTATCCTCGGCAGGGCGCTGTTTCCGGATTTTAGCAATCAGCCCCAGCATTTT.

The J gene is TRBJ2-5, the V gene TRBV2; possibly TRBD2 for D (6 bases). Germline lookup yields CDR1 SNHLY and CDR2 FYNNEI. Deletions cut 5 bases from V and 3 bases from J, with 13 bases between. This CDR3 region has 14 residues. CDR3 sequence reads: CASSLNRREETQYF. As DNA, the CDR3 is TGTGCCAGCAGTTTAAACAGGAGGGAAGAGACCCAGTACTTC.

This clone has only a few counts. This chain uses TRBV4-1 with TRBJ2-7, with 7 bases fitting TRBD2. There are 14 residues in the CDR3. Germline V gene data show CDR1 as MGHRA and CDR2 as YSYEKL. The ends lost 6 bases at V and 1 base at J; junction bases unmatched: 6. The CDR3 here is CASRRTSASYEQYF. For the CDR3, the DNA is TGCGCCAGCAGACGAACTAGCGCATCCTACGAGCAGTACTTC.

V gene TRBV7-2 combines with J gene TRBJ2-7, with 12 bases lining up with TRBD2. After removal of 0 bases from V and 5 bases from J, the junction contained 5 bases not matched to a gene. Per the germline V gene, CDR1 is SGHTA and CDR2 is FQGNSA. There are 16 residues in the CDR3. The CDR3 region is CASSLAPTSGSNEQYF. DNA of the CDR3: TGTGCCAGCAGCTTAGCGCCGACTAGCGGGAGTAACGAGCAGTACTTC.

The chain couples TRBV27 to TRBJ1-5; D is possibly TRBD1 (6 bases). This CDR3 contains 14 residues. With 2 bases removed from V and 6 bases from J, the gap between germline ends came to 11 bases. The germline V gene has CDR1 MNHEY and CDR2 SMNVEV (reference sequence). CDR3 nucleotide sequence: TGTGCCAGCAGTTTAGGCAGGGGCGCTCAGCCCCAGCATTTT. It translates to CASSLGRGAQPQHF.

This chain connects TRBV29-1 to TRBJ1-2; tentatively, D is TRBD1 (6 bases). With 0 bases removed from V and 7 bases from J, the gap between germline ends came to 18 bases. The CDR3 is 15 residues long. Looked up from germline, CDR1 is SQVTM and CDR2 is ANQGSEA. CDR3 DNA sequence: TGCAGCGTTGAAGAAGGAGGGGGGGCGAGTGGTGGCTACACCTTC. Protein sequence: CSVEEGGGASGGYTF.

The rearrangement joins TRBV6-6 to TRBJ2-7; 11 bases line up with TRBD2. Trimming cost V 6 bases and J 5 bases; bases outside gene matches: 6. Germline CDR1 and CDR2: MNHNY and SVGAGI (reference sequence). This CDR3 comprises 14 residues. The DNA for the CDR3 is TGTGCCAGCAGCCGAACTAGCGGGAGCGACGAGCAGTACTTC. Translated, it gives CASSRTSGSDEQYF.

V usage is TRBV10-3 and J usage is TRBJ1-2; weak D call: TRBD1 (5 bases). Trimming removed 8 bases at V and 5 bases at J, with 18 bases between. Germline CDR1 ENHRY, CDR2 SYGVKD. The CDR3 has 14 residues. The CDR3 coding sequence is TGTGCCATCTCCCCTCTCGGAGGGGAATATGGCTACACCTTC. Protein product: CAISPLGGEYGYTF.

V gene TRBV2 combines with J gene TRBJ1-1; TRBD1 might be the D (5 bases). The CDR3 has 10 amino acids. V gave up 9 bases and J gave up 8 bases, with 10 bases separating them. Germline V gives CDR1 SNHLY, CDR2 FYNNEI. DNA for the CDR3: TGTGCCAGACGACAGAGAGAAGCTTTCTTT. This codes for CARRQREAFF. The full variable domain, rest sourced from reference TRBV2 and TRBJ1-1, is EPEVTQTPSHQVTQMGQEVILRCVPISNHLYFYWYRQILGQKVEFLVSFYNNEISEKSEIFDDQFSVERPDGSNFTLKIRSTKLEDSAMYFCARRQREAFFGQGTRLTVV.

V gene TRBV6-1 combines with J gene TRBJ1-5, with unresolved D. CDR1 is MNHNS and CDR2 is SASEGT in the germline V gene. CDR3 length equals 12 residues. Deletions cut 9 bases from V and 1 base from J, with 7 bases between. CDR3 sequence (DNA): TGTGCCAGGGGCGCAAGCAATCAGCCCCAGCATTTT. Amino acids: CARGASNQPQHF.

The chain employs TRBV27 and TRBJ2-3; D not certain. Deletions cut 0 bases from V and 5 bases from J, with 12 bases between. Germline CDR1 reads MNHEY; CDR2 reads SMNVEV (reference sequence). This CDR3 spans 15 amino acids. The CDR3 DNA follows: TGTGCCAGCAGTTTATCTGTGTTCGGTGGAGATACGCAGTATTTT. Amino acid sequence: CASSLSVFGGDTQYF.

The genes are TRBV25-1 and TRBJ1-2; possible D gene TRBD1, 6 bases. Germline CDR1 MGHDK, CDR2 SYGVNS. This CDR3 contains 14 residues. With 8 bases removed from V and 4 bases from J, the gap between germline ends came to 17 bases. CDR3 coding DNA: TGTGCCAGCCGACCAGGGGTATTAGGCTATGGCTACACCTTC. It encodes CASRPGVLGYGYTF.

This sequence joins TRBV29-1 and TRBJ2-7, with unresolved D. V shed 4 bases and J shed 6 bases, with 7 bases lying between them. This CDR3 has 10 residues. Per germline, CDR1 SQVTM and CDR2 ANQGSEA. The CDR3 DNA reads TGCAGCGTTGGAACAGTCGAGCAGTACTTC. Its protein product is CSVGTVEQYF.

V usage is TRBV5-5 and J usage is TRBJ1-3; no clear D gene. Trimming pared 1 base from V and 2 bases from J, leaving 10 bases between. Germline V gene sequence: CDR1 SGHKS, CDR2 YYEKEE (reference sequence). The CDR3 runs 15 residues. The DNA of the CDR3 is TGTGCCAGCAGCTTGCGGGGAGTCGCTGGAAACACCATATATTTT. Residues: CASSLRGVAGNTIYF.

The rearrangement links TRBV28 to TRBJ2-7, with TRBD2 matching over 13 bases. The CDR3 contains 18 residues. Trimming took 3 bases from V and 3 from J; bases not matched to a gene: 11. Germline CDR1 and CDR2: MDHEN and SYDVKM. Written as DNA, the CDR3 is TGTGCCAGCAGTTTGTTTCTGGGACTAGCGGGAATTGTCTACGAGCAGTACTTC. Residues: CASSLFLGLAGIVYEQYF.

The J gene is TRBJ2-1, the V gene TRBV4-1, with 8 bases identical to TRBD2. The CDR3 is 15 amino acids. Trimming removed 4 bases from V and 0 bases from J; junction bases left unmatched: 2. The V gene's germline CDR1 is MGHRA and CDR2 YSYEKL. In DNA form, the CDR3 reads TGCGCCAGCAGCCTGAGCGGGAGCTCCTACAATGAGCAGTTCTTC. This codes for CASSLSGSSYNEQFF.

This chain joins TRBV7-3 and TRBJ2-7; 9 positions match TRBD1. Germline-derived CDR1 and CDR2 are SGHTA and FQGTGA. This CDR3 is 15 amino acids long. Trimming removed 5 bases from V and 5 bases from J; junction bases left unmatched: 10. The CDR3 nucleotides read TGTGCCAGCAGCCGACAGGGGGTTGTCACCCACGAGCAGTACTTC. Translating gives CASSRQGVVTHEQYF.